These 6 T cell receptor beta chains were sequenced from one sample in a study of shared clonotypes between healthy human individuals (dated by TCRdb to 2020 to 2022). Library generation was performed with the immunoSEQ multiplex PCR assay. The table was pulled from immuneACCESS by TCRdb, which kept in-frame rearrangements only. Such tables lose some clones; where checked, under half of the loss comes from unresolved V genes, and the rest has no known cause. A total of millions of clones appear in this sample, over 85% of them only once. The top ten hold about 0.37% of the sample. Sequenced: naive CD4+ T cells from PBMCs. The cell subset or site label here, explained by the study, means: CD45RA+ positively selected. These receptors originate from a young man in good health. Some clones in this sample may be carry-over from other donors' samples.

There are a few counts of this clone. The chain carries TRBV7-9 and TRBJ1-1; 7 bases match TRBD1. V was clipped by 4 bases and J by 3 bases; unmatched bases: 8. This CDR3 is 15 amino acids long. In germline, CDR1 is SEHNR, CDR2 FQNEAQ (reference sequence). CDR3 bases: TGTGCCAGCAGCTCACAAGGGGGCCCGCACACTGAAGCTTTCTTT. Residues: CASSSQGGPHTEAFF.

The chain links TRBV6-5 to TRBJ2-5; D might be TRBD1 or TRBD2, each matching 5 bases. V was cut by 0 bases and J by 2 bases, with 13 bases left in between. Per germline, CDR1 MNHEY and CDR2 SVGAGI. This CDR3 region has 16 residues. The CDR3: CASSYSRVAGQETQYF. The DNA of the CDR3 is TGTGCCAGCAGTTACTCGAGGGTGGCAGGGCAAGAGACCCAGTACTTC.

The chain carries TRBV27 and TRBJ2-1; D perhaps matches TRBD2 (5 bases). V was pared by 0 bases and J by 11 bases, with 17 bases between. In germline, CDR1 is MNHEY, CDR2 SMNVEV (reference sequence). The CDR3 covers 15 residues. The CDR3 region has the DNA TGTGCCAGCAGTTTATCAAGGACTGGAGAGTTACAGCAGTTCTTC. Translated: CASSLSRTGELQQFF.

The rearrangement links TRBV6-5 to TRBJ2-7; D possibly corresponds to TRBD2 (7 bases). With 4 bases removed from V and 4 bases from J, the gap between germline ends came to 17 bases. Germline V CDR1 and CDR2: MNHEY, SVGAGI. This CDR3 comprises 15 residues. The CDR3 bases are TGTGCCAGCAGTTCCCTAGGGGGGGCCACTTACGAGCAGTACTTC. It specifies CASSSLGGATYEQYF.

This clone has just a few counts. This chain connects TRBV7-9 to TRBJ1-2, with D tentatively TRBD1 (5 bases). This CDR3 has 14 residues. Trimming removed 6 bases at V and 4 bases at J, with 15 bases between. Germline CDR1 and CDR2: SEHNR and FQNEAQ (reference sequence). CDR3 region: CASRLAGISYGYTF. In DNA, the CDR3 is TGTGCCAGCAGGTTGGCAGGGATTTCCTATGGCTACACCTTC.

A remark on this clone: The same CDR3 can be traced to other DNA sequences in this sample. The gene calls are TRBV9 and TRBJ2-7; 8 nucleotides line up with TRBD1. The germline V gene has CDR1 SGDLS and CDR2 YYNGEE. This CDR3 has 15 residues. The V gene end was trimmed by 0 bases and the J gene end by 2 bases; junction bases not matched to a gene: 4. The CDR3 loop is CASSVATGAAYEQYF. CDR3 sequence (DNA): TGTGCCAGCAGCGTAGCGACAGGGGCAGCCTACGAGCAGTACTTC.